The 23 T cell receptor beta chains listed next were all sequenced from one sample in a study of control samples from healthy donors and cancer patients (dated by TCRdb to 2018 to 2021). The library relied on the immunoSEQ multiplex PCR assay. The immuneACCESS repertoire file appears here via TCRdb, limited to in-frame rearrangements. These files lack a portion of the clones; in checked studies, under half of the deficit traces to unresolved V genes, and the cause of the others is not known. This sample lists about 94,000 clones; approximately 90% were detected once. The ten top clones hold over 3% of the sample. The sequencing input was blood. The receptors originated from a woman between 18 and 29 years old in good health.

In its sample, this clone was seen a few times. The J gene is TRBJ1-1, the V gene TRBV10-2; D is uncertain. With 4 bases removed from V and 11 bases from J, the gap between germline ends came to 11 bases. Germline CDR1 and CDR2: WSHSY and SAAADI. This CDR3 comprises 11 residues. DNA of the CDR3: TGCGCCAGCAGTGTCGAGCAGAGTGCTTTCTTT. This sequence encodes CASSVEQSAFF.

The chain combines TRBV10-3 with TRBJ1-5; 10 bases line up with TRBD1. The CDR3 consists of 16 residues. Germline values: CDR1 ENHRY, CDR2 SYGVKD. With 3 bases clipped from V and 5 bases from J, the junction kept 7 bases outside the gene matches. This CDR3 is CAISEPTGTGDQPQHF. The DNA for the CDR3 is TGTGCCATCAGTGAACCTACCGGGACAGGGGATCAGCCCCAGCATTTT.

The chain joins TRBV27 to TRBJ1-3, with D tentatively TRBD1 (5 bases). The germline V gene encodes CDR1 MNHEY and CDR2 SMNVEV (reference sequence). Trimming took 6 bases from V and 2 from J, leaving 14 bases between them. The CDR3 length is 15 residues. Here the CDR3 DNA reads TGTGCCAGCAGCCTGAGGGGTAATCCTGGAAACACCATATATTTT. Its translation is CASSLRGNPGNTIYF.

The CDR3 DNA is TGCGCCAGCAGCTCCCGGACTACCCGCACAGATACGCAGTATTTT. Translation gives CASSSRTTRTDTQYF. The chain employs TRBV5-1 and TRBJ2-3; maybe TRBD2 (6 bases). CDR3 size: 15 residues. V was pared by 3 bases and J by 1 base, with 12 bases between. The germline V gene encodes CDR1 SGHRS and CDR2 YFSETQ.

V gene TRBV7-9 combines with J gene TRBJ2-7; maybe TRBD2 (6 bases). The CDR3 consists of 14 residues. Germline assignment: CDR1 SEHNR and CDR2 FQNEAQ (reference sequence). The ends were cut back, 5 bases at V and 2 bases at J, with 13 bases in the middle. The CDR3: CASSPREWPYEQYF. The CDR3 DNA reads TGTGCCAGCAGCCCCCGGGAGTGGCCCTACGAGCAGTACTTC.

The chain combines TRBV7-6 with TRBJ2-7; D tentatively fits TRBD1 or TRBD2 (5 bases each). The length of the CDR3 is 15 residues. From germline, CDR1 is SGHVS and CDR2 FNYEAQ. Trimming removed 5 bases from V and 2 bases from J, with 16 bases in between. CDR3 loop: CASSKNRVGAYEQYF. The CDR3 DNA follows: TGTGCCAGCAGCAAGAACCGGGTGGGGGCCTACGAGCAGTACTTC.

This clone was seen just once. The CDR3 bases are TGTGCCAGCAGCCCCGGGGGTAGTGAGGGGTGGCATGGCTACACCTTC. Translation: CASSPGGSEGWHGYTF. The chain has TRBV7-8 and TRBJ1-2; a weak D match, TRBD1 (5 bases). V was cut by 5 bases and J by 6 bases, with 22 bases left in between. This CDR3 contains 16 residues. Germline-derived CDR1 and CDR2 are SGHVS and FQNEAQ.

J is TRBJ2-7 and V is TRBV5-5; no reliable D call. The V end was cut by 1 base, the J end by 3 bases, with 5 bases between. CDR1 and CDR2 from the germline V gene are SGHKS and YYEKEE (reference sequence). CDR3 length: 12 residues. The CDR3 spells CASSLQYYEQYF. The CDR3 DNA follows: TGTGCCAGCAGCTTGCAGTACTACGAGCAGTACTTC.

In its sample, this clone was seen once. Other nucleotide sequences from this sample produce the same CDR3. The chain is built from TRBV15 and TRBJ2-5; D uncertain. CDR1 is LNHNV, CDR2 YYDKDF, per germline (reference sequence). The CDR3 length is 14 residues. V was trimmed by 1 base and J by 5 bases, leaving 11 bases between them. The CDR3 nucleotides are TGTGCCACCAGCAGAGCAACCTCGCTGGAGACCCAGTACTTC. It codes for CATSRATSLETQYF.

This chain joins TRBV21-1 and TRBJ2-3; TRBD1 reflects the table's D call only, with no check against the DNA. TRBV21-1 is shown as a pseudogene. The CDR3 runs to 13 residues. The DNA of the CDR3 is TGTGCCAGCAGCTCCAGATACACAGATACGCAGTATTTT. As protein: CASSSRYTDTQYF.

The CDR3 region is CATSVGQFTEAFF. CDR3 bases: TGTGCCACCAGTGTTGGTCAGTTCACTGAAGCTTTCTTT. J is TRBJ1-1 and V is TRBV24-1; D gene ambiguous. Germline-derived CDR1 and CDR2 are KGHDR and SFDVKD. CDR3 size: 13 residues. V lost 5 bases to trimming and J lost 4 bases, with 10 bases between them.

CDR3 bases: TGTGCCAGCAGCTTAGGTGTTCGGGGGGATGGCTACACCTTC. Translation: CASSLGVRGDGYTF. This sequence joins TRBV7-9 and TRBJ1-2, with a possible D match to TRBD1 (5 bases). With 1 base removed from V and 6 bases from J, the gap between germline ends came to 12 bases. This CDR3 comprises 14 residues. Germline assignment: CDR1 SEHNR and CDR2 FQNEAQ (reference sequence).

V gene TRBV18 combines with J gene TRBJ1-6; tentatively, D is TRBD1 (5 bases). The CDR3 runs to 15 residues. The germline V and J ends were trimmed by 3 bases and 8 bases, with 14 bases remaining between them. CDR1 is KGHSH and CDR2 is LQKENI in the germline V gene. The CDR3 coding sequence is TGTGCCAGCTCACCCACGACAGCATTTGATTCACCCCTCCACTTT. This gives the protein CASSPTTAFDSPLHF.

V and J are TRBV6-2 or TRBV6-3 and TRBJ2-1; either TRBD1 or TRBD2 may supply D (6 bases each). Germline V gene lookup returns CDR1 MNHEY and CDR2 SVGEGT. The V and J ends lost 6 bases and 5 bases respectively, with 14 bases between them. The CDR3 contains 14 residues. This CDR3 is CASSSGGRDNEQFF. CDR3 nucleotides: TGTGCCAGCAGCAGTGGGGGGCGGGACAATGAGCAGTTCTTC.

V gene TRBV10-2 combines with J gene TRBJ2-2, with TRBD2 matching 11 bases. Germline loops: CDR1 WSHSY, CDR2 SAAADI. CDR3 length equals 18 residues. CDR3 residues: CAIWASGGQSSNTGELFF. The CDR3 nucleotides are TGCGCTATCTGGGCTAGCGGGGGGCAATCGTCGAACACCGGGGAGCTGTTTTTT.

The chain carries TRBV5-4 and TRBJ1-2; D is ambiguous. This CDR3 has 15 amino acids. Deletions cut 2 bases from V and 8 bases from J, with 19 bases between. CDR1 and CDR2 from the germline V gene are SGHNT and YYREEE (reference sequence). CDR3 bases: TGTGCCAGCAGCTTCCCATTACGAGGTTCGGAGGGCTACACCTTC. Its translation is CASSFPLRGSEGYTF.

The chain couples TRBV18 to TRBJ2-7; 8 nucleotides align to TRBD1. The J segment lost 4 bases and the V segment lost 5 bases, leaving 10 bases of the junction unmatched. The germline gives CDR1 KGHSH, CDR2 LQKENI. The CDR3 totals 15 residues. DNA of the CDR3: TGTGCCAGCTCAGCCGACAGGGGTCTCAAATACGAGCAGTACTTC. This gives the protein CASSADRGLKYEQYF.

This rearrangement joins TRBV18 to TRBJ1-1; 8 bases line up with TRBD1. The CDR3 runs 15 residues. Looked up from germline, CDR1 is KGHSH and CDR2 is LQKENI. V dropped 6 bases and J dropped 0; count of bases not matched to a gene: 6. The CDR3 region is CASSLGQGMNTEAFF. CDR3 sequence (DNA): TGTGCCAGCTCCCTCGGACAGGGAATGAACACTGAAGCTTTCTTT.

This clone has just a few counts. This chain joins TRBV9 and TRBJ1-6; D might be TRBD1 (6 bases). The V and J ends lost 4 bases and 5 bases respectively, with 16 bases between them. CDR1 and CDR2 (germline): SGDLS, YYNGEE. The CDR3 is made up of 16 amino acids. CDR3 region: CASSPDGGANNSPLHF. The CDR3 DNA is TGTGCCAGCAGCCCGGACGGGGGGGCCAATAATTCACCCCTCCACTTT. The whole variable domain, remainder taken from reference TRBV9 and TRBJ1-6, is DSGVTQTPKHLITATGQRVTLRCSPRSGDLSVYWYQQSLDQGLQFLIQYYNGEERAKGNILERFSAQQFPDLHSELNLSSLELGDSALYFCASSPDGGANNSPLHFGNGTRLTVT.

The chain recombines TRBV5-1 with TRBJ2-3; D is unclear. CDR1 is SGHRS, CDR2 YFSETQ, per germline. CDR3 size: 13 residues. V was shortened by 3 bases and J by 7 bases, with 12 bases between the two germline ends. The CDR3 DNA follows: TGCGCCAGCAGCTCGCCCATGTTGAATACGCAGTATTTT. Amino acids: CASSSPMLNTQYF.

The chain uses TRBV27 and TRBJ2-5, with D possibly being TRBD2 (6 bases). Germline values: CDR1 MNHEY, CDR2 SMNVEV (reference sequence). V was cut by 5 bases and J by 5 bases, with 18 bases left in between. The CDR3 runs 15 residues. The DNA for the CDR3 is TGTGCCAGCAGTCGGAGGGGTAGCTCGGCGGAGACCCAGTACTTC. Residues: CASSRRGSSAETQYF.

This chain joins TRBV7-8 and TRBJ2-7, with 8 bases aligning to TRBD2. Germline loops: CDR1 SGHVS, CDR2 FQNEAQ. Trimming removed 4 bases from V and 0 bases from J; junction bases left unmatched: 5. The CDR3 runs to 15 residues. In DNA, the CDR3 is TGTGCCAGCAGCTCCTTTAGCGGGGTCTCCTACGAGCAGTACTTC. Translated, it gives CASSSFSGVSYEQYF.

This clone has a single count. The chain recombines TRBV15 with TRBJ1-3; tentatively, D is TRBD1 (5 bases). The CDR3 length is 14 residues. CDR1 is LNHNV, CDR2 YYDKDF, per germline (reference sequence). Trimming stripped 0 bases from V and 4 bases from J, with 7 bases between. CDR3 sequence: CATSRDEGGNTIYF. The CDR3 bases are TGTGCCACCAGCAGAGATGAGGGGGGAAACACCATATATTTT.